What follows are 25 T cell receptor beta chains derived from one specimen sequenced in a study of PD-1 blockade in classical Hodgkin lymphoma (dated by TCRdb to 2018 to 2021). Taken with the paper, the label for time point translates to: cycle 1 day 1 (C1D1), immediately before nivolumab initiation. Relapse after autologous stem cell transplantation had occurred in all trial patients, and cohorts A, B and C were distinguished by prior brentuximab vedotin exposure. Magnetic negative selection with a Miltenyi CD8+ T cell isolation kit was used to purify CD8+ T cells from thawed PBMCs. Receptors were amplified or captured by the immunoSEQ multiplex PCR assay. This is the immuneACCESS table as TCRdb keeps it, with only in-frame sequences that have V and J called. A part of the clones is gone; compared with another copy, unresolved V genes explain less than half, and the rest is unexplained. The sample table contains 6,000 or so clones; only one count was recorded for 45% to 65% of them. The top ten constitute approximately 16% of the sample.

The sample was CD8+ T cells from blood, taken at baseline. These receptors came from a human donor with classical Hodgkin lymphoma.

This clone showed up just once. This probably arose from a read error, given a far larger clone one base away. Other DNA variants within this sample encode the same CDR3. The CDR3 loop is CASSWGTVNEQFF. The DNA of the CDR3 is TGTGCCAGCAGCTGGGGGACAGTCAATGAGCAGTTCTTC. The chain couples TRBV5-4 to TRBJ2-1, with 7 bases lining up with TRBD1. The CDR3 sequence is 13 residues long. Trimming took 3 bases from V and 6 from J; bases not matched to a gene: 3. Germline CDR1 and CDR2: SGHNT and YYREEE (reference sequence). The full variable domain, its missing parts supplied by reference TRBV5-4 and TRBJ2-1, is ETGVTQSPTHLIKTRGQQVTLRCSSQSGHNTVSWYQQALGQGPQFIFQYYREEENGRGNFPPRFSGLQFPNYSSELNVNALELDDSALYLCASSWGTVNEQFFGPGTRLTVL.

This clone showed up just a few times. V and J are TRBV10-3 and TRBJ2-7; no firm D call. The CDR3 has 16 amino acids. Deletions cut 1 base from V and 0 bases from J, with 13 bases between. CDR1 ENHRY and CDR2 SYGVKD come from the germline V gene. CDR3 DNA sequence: TGTGCCATCAGTGAGTTGAACTTTCACAGCTCCTACGAGCAGTACTTC. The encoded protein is CAISELNFHSSYEQYF.

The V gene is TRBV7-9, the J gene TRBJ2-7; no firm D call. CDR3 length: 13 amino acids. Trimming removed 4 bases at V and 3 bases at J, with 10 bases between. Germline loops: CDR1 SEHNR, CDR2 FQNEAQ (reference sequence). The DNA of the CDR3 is TGTGCCAGCAGCTCCCGGGCTGACTACGAGCAGTACTTC. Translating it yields CASSSRADYEQYF.

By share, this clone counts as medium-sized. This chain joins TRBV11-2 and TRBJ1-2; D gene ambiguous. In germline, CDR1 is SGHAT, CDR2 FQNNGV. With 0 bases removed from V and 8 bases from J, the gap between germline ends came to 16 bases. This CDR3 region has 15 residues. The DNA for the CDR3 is TGTGCCAGCAGCTTAGATCCCGGGCCCTTAGGGGGCTACACCTTC. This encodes CASSLDPGPLGGYTF.

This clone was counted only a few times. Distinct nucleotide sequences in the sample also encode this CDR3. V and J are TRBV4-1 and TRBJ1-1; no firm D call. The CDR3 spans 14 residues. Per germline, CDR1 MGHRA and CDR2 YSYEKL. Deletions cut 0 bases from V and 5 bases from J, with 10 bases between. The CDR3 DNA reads TGCGCCAGCAGCCAAGATAGAGAAGGTACTGAAGCTTTCTTT. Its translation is CASSQDREGTEAFF.

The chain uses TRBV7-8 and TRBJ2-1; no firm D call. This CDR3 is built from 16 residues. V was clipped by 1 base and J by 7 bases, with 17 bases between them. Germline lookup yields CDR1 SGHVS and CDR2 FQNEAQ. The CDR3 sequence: CASSLDYVWGSNEQFF. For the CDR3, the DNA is TGTGCCAGCAGCTTAGACTACGTATGGGGTTCGAATGAGCAGTTCTTC.

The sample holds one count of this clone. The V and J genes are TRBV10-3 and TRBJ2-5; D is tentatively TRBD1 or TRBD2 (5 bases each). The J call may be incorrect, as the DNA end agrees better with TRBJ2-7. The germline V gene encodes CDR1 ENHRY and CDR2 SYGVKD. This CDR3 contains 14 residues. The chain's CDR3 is CAISERGTTYEQYF. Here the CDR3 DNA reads TGTGCCATCAGTGAGCGGGGCACAACCTACGAGCAGTACTTC.

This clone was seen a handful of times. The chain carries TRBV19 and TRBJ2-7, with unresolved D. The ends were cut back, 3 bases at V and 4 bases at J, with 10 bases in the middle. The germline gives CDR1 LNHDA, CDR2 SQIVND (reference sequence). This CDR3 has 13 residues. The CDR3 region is CASSMTPSYEQYF. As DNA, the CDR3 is TGTGCCAGTAGTATGACACCGTCTTACGAGCAGTACTTC.

CDR3 in DNA: TGCAGCGTTTCCCGAAGGGGGGACTCGTGGCAAGAGACCCAGTACTTC. Its protein product is CSVSRRGDSWQETQYF. The chain carries TRBV29-1 and TRBJ2-5, with D perhaps given as TRBD1 or TRBD2 (6 bases each). Trimming removed 5 bases from V and 2 bases from J, with 21 bases in between. In germline, CDR1 is SQVTM, CDR2 ANQGSEA. The CDR3 is 16 amino acids.

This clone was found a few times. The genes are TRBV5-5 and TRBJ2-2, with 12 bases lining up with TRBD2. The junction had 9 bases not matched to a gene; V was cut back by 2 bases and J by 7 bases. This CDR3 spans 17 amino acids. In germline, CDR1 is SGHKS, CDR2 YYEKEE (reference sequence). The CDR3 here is CASSFRSTSGSDGELFF. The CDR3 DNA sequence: TGTGCCAGCAGCTTTAGATCGACTAGCGGGAGCGACGGGGAGCTGTTTTTT.

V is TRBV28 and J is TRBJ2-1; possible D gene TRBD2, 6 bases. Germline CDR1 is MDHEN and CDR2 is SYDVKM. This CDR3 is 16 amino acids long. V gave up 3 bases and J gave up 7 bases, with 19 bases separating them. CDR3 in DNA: TGTGCCAGCAGTTTTCGGCGGGACCGGCCTGGAAATGAGCAGTTCTTC. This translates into CASSFRRDRPGNEQFF.

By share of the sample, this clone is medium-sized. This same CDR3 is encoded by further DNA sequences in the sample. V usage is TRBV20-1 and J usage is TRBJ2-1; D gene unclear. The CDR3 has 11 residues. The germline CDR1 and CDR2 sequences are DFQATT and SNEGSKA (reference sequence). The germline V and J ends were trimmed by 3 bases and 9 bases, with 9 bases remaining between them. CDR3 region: CSASLDTEQFF. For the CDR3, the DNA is TGCAGTGCTAGTTTAGATACTGAGCAGTTCTTC.

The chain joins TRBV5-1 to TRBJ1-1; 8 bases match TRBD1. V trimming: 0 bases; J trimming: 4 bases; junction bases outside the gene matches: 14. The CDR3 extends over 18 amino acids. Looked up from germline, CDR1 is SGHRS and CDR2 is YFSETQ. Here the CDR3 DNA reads TGCGCCAGCAGCTTGGCTTACGCGTATGGACAGGGAAGCACTGAAGCTTTCTTT. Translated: CASSLAYAYGQGSTEAFF.

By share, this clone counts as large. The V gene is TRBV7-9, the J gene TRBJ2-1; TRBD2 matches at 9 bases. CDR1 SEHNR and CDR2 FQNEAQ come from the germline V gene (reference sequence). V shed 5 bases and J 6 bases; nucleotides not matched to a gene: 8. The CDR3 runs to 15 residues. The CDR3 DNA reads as TGTGCCAGCAGCGCGTTAGCGGGAGACGGCAATGAGCAGTTCTTC. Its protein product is CASSALAGDGNEQFF.

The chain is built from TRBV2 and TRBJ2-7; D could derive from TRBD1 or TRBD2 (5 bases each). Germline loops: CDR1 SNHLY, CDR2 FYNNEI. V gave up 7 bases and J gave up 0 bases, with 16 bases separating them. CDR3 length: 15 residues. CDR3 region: CASTPGTASSYEQYF. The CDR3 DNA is TGTGCCAGCACTCCGGGGACGGCAAGCTCCTACGAGCAGTACTTC. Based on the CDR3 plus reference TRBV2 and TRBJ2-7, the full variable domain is EPEVTQTPSHQVTQMGQEVILRCVPISNHLYFYWYRQILGQKVEFLVSFYNNEISEKSEIFDDQFSVERPDGSNFTLKIRSTKLEDSAMYFCASTPGTASSYEQYFGPGTRLTVT.

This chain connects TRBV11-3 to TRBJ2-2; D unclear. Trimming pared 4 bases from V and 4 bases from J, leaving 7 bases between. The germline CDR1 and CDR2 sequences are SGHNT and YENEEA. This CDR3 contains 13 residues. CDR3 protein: CASSWVPTGELFF. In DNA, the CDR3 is TGTGCCAGCAGCTGGGTCCCCACCGGGGAGCTGTTTTTT.

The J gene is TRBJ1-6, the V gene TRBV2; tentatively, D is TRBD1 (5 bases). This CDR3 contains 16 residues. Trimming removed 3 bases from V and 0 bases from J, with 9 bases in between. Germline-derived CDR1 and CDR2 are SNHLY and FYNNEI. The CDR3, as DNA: TGTGCCAGCAGTGACAGGGCTAGCTCCTATAATTCACCCCTCCACTTT. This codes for CASSDRASSYNSPLHF.

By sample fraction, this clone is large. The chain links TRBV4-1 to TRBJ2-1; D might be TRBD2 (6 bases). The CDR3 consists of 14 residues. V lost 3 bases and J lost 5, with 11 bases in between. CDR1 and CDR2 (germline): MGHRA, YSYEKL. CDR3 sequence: CASSHSSANNEQFF. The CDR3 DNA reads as TGCGCCAGCAGCCATTCTAGCGCAAACAATGAGCAGTTCTTC.

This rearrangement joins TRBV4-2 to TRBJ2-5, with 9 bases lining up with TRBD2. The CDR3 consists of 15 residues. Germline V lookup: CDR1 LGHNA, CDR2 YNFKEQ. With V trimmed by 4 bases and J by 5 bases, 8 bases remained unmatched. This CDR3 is CASSLSGRPSETQYF. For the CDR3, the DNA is TGTGCCAGCAGCCTGAGCGGGAGGCCCTCGGAGACCCAGTACTTC.

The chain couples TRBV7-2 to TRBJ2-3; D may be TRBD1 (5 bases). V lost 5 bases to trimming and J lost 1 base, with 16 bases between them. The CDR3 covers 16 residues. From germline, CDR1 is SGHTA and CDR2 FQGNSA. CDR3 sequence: CASSPNGQTRTDTQYF. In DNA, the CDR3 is TGTGCCAGCAGCCCTAACGGACAAACACGCACAGATACGCAGTATTTT.

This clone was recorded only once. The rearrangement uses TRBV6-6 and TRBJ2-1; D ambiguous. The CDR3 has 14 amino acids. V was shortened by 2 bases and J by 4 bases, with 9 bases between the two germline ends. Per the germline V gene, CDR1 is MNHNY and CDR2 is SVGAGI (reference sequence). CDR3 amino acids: CASSYPSMYNEQFF. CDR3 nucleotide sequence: TGTGCCAGCAGTTACCCCTCCATGTACAATGAGCAGTTCTTC.

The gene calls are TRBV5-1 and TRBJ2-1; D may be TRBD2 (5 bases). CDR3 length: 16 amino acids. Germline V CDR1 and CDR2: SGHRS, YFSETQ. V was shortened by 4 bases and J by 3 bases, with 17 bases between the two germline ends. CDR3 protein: CASSPLLTGFYNEQFF. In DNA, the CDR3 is TGCGCCAGCAGCCCGTTACTTACGGGGTTCTACAATGAGCAGTTCTTC.

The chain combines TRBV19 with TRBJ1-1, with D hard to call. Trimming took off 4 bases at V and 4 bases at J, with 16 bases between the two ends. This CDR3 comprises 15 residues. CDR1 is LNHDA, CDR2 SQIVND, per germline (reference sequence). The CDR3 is CASSRGAMGSTEAFF. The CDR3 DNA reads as TGTGCCAGTAGTAGAGGAGCGATGGGTAGCACTGAAGCTTTCTTT.

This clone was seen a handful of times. This chain's CDR3 is CSVADGLLGNQPQHF. The CDR3 region has the DNA TGCAGCGTCGCGGACGGGCTGTTGGGCAATCAGCCCCAGCATTTT. V is TRBV29-1 and J is TRBJ1-5, with no clear D. Trimming left V 6 bases short and J 2 bases short, with 17 bases between. The length of the CDR3 is 15 residues. Germline CDR1 and CDR2: SQVTM and ANQGSEA.

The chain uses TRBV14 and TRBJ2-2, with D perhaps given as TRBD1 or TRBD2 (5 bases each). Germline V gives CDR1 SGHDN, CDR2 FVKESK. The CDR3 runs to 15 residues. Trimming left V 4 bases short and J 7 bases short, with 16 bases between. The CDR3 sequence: CASSPYRGVYGELFF. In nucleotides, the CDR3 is TGTGCCAGCAGCCCCTATCGAGGGGTTTACGGGGAGCTGTTTTTT.